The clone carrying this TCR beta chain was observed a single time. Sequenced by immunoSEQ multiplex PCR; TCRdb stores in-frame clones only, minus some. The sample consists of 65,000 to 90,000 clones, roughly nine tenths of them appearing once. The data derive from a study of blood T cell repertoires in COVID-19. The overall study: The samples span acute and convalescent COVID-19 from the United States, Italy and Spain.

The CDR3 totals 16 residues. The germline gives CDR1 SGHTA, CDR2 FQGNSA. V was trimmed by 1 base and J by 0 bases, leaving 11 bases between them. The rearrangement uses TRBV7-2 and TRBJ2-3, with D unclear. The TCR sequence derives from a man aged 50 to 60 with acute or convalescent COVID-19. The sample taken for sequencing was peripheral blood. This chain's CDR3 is CASSLVGATSTDTQYF. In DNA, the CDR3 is TGTGCCAGCAGCTTAGTCGGCGCGACTAGCACAGATACGCAGTATTTT.